This is a list of T cell receptor beta chains from one sample in a study of T cell responses to AZD1222 COVID-19 vaccine. Clones were sequenced by immunoSEQ multiplex PCR, and TCRdb holds only the in-frame ones, with some missing. The table records around 120,000 clones, more than 85% of them present only once. This specimen was peripheral blood, taken on day 0 of AZD1222 vaccination. These TCRs come from an adult in good health. CDR3s include the opening cysteine and the closing phenylalanine or tryptophan. The D gene is left open where the match is weak. Clone size appears in some rows only: once, few, many, or a class for an expanded clone.

TRBJ2-3	-	TRBV11-3	-	CASSLDGSTDTQYF	TGTGCCAGCAGCTTAGACGGTTCCACAGATACGCAGTATTTT
TRBJ1-3	-	TRBV15	-	CATSKLLAALDSGNTIYF	TGTGCCACCAGCAAGCTTTTGGCCGCATTGGACTCTGGAAACACCATATATTTT
TRBJ2-3	-	TRBV24-1	-	CATSDVSEDGAGYTQYF	TGTGCCACCAGTGATGTGTCTGAGGACGGAGCTGGATATACGCAGTATTTT
TRBJ2-2	-	TRBV30	-	CAWSVWNTGELFF	TGTGCCTGGAGTGTCTGGAACACCGGGGAGCTGTTTTTT
TRBJ1-5	-	TRBV3-1/TRBV3-2	-	CASSQDLKFHQPQHF	TGTGCCAGCAGCCAAGACCTCAAGTTTCATCAGCCCCAGCATTTT
TRBJ2-7	once	TRBV7-8	TRBD2	CASSSRLAGEQYF	TGTGCCAGCAGTTCTCGACTAGCGGGGGAGCAGTACTTC
TRBJ1-1	-	TRBV30	-	CAFAKNTGFGDTEAFF	TGTGCCTTCGCGAAAAATACAGGGTTCGGAGACACTGAAGCTTTCTTT
TRBJ2-6	-	TRBV5-5	TRBD2	CASSLAGLAGYSGANVLTF	TGTGCCAGCAGCTTGGCTGGGCTAGCGGGATACTCTGGGGCCAACGTCCTGACTTTC
TRBJ2-7	once	TRBV6-5	TRBD2	CASSLTSGRAYEQYF	TGTGCCAGCAGCCTAACTAGCGGGAGGGCCTACGAGCAGTACTTC
TRBJ2-1	-	TRBV11-3	-	CASSLAGSSNEQFF	TGTGCCAGCAGCTTGGCCGGGAGTAGCAATGAGCAGTTCTTC
TRBJ1-6	-	TRBV28	-	CASSSITSDSYNSPLHF	TGTGCCAGCAGTTCTATCACATCCGACTCCTATAATTCACCCCTCCACTTT
TRBJ2-5	-	TRBV10-1	-	CASSDGQETQYF	TGCGCCAGCAGTGATGGGCAAGAGACCCAGTACTTC
TRBJ2-7	once	TRBV5-4	TRBD2	CASSLGTSGGSYEQYF	TGTGCCAGCAGCTTGGGGACTAGCGGAGGCTCCTACGAGCAGTACTTC
TRBJ2-1	-	TRBV11-1	TRBD2	CASSSGSSYNEQFF	TGTGCCAGCAGCAGCGGGAGCTCCTACAATGAGCAGTTCTTC
TRBJ2-1	-	TRBV4-2	-	CASSSVRAGNEQFF	TGTGCCAGCAGCTCAGTGCGGGCGGGAAATGAGCAGTTCTTC
TRBJ2-1	-	TRBV11-2	TRBD2	CASSLGLARYNEQFF	TGTGCCAGCAGCTTAGGACTAGCTCGCTACAATGAGCAGTTCTTC
TRBJ2-3	-	TRBV29-1	TRBD2	CSVVWTRSISTDTQYF	TGCAGCGTTGTATGGACTAGGAGCATATCGACAGATACGCAGTATTTT
TRBJ1-2	-	TRBV4-1	-	CASSQDQQAHNRGGYTF	TGCGCCAGCAGCCAAGACCAACAGGCCCACAATCGCGGGGGTTACACCTTC
TRBJ2-3	once	TRBV7-9	-	CASSALSSSSDTQYF	TGTGCCAGCAGCGCCCTATCGAGTAGTTCCGATACGCAGTATTTT
TRBJ1-2	-	TRBV5-1	-	CASSLVSADYGYTF	TGCGCCAGCAGCTTGGTTTCAGCGGACTATGGCTACACCTTC
TRBJ2-1	-	TRBV9	-	CASNVGAIRVISSYNEQFF	TGTGCCAGCAACGTAGGAGCGATCAGGGTAATTAGCTCCTACAATGAGCAGTTCTTC
TRBJ2-3	-	TRBV12-3/TRBV12-4	-	CASSLIDSDTQYF	TGTGCCAGCAGTTTAATAGATTCGGATACGCAGTATTTT
TRBJ1-4	-	TRBV7-9	-	CASGEGNEKLFF	TGTGCCAGCGGGGAGGGTAATGAAAAACTGTTTTTT
TRBJ2-7	-	TRBV12-5	-	CASGFFGVASYGPSSYEQYF	TGTGCTAGTGGTTTCTTCGGGGTTGCTAGTTACGGACCGTCATCATACGAGCAGTACTTC
TRBJ2-6	-	TRBV19	TRBD1	CASSRSRDRAAPSGANVLTF	TGTGCCAGTAGTAGATCCCGGGACAGGGCAGCCCCCTCTGGGGCCAACGTCCTGACTTTC
TRBJ2-1	-	TRBV9	TRBD2	CASSVGASGNNEQFF	TGTGCCAGCAGCGTAGGGGCTAGCGGCAACAATGAGCAGTTCTTC
TRBJ1-1	-	TRBV15	-	CATSRDLEGPNTEAFF	TGTGCCACCAGCAGAGATCTTGAGGGCCCGAACACTGAAGCTTTCTTT
TRBJ1-1	-	TRBV28	-	CASSFRISTEAFF	TGTGCCAGCAGTTTCAGGATCTCCACTGAAGCTTTCTTT
TRBJ1-2	-	TRBV28	-	CASSLAVEPGSNYGYTF	TGTGCCAGCAGTTTGGCTGTGGAGCCCGGATCCAACTATGGCTACACCTTC
TRBJ1-1	-	TRBV14	-	CASSQVVAVNTEAFF	TGTGCCAGCAGCCAAGTAGTCGCCGTAAACACTGAAGCTTTCTTT
TRBJ2-1	-	TRBV12-3/TRBV12-4	-	CASSSPGEQFF	TGTGCCAGCAGTTCTCCAGGTGAGCAGTTCTTC
TRBJ2-7	-	TRBV11-3	TRBD2	CASSLDAASGGAGSYEQYF	TGTGCCAGCAGCTTAGATGCGGCTAGCGGGGGTGCAGGCTCCTACGAGCAGTACTTC
TRBJ1-3	-	TRBV5-1	TRBD1	CASSLDGTAFGNTIYF	TGCGCCAGCAGCTTAGACGGGACAGCCTTTGGAAACACCATATATTTT
TRBJ2-1	-	TRBV2	-	CASSERALFNEQFF	TGTGCCAGCAGTGAACGGGCTCTCTTCAATGAGCAGTTCTTC